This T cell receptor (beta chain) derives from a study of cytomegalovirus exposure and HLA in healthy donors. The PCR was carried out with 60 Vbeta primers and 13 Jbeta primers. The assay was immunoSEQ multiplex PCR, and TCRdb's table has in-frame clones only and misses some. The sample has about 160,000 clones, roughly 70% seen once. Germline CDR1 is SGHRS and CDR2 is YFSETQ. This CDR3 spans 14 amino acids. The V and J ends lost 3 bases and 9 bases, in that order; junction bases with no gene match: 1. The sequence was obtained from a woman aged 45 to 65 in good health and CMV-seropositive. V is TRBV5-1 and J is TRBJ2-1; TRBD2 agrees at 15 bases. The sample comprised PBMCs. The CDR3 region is CASSWTSGGAEQFF. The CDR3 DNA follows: TGCGCCAGCAGCTGGACTAGCGGGGGGGCTGAGCAGTTCTTC.